Detailed here is one T cell receptor beta chain. This specimen comes from a study of blood T cell repertoires in COVID-19. Study context: Symptom resolution, clearance, or two negative PCRs marked the recovered donors of Cohort 3. Material from acute and convalescent COVID-19 was sourced from the United States, Italy and Spain. PBMCs, B-cell-depleted T cells, or T cells provided the cDNA or gDNA that made up the material.

This study enrolled people aged about 18 to 90 from around 26 US geographic areas. TCRdb's table, derived via immunoSEQ multiplex PCR, lists solely in-frame clones and lacks some. The sample holds over 200,000 clones, 86% seen once. This clonotype originated in a woman aged 45-60 years in a cohort exposed to, infected with or recovered from COVID-19 (not recorded which). Sequencing was performed on PBMCs or T cells enriched from blood (not recorded which).

The CDR3 nucleotides are TGTGCCAGCAGCTTCAGGGGCGGCAATTCACCCCTCCACTTT. Translation gives CASSFRGGNSPLHF. V gene TRBV7-2 combines with J gene TRBJ1-6; possible D gene TRBD1, 6 bases. Germline assignment: CDR1 SGHTA and CDR2 FQGNSA. The CDR3 has 14 residues. V gave up 3 bases and J gave up 7 bases, with 10 bases separating them.